Below, one T cell receptor beta chain is given with its context. The source of the sample is a study of T-cell memory formation after mild COVID-19. The length of the CDR3 is 14 residues. V dropped 6 bases and J dropped 2 bases, with 14 bases sitting between them. MiXCR was run by TCRdb on the 5' RACE reads, yielding one entry per CDR3 protein. The table lists 560,000 or so distinct CDR3 sequences, 15% to 20% of them singletons, with 8.1% in the top ten. V gene TRBV12-3 or TRBV12-4 combines with J gene TRBJ2-7, with D hard to call. The TCR was taken from an adult woman who had mild COVID-19 (a few samples of this study predate the infection). Cell type and time point are not known. The specimen was PBMCs or a T cell subset sorted from them (not recorded which). The CDR3 is CASSLFGYTYEQYF. The CDR3 DNA follows: TGTGCCAGCAGCCTGTTCGGTTACACCTACGAGCAGTACTTC.